The 17 T cell receptor beta chains below all came from one sample that was sequenced in a study of cytomegalovirus exposure and HLA in healthy donors (dated by TCRdb to the late 2010s). Libraries were made using the immunoSEQ multiplex PCR assay. This immuneACCESS table, as held by TCRdb, lists in-frame sequences with V and J called but not all clones. Of the missing ones, under half trace to an unresolved V gene in checked studies; the others have no known cause. This sample holds 150,000 to 180,000 clones; 70% to 90% were observed only once. 20% to 25% of the sample rests with the top ten. The sequencing sample was made of PBMCs. The receptors here all came from a man in his late teens or twenties in good health and CMV-seropositive.

This clone has only one observation. The gene calls are TRBV4-3 and TRBJ2-7; possible D gene TRBD1, 5 bases. There are 14 residues in the CDR3. The V and J ends lost 1 base and 2 bases respectively, with 9 bases between them. Per germline, CDR1 LGHNA and CDR2 YSLEER. The CDR3 here is CASSQAATAYEQYF. The DNA of the CDR3 is TGCGCCAGCAGCCAAGCCGCGACAGCCTACGAGCAGTACTTC.

The CDR3 coding sequence is TGTGCCTGGAGTATGGGAGTCGGCTACAATGAGCAGTTCTTC. This codes for CAWSMGVGYNEQFF. The chain employs TRBV30 and TRBJ2-1; D is perhaps TRBD2 (5 bases). CDR1 GTSNPN and CDR2 SVGIG come from the germline V gene (reference sequence). V lost 2 bases and J lost 3, with 11 bases in between. This CDR3 has 14 amino acids.

The rearrangement uses TRBV6-5 and TRBJ1-5; D uncertain. There are 13 residues in the CDR3. Trimming stripped 6 bases from V and 7 bases from J, with 13 bases between. CDR1 and CDR2 (germline): MNHEY, SVGAGI. CDR3 residues: CASRPGFGQPQHF. The CDR3 coding sequence is TGTGCCAGCAGGCCGGGGTTCGGGCAGCCCCAGCATTTT.

The rearrangement joins TRBV7-3 to TRBJ2-1, with 12 bases lining up with TRBD2. V lost 5 bases, J lost 6 bases, and 5 bases stayed unmatched. The CDR3 spans 15 residues. Germline values: CDR1 SGHTA, CDR2 FQGTGA. As DNA, the CDR3 is TGTGCCAGCAGCGCCGCTAGCGGGAGGGGCAATGAGCAGTTCTTC. This gives the protein CASSAASGRGNEQFF.

In regard to this clone: The sample contains more than one DNA sequence encoding this CDR3. The chain joins TRBV18 to TRBJ1-5, with 8 bases aligning to TRBD1. V dropped 3 bases and J dropped 2; count of bases not matched to a gene: 3. Per the germline V gene, CDR1 is KGHSH and CDR2 is LQKENI. CDR3 length equals 15 residues. CDR3 region: CASSPDRGRNQPQHF. The DNA for the CDR3 is TGTGCCAGCTCACCCGACAGGGGACGCAATCAGCCCCAGCATTTT. Full variable domain (missing parts from reference TRBV18 and TRBJ1-5): NAGVMQNPRHLVRRRGQEARLRCSPMKGHSHVYWYRQLPEEGLKFMVYLQKENIIDESGMPKERFSAEFPKEGPSILRIQQVVRGDSAAYFCASSPDRGRNQPQHFGDGTRLSIL.

The chain joins TRBV4-3 to TRBJ2-1; 8 bases line up with TRBD2. Germline trimming cut 0 bases from V and 6 bases from J; bases unmatched to any gene: 10. Germline CDR1 LGHNA, CDR2 YSLEER. The CDR3 length is 17 residues. The CDR3 sequence is CASSQELTSGGLNEQFF. In DNA, the CDR3 is TGCGCCAGCAGCCAAGAATTGACATCGGGGGGGCTCAATGAGCAGTTCTTC.

The chain carries TRBV29-1 and TRBJ2-5; 8 nucleotides agree with TRBD2. V was clipped by 1 base and J by 5 bases; unmatched bases: 6. Germline V gene data show CDR1 as SQVTM and CDR2 as ANQGSEA. This CDR3 is 14 amino acids long. The CDR3 nucleotides are TGCAGCGTTGAAGCGCCGGGGGGGTGGGAGACCCAGTACTTC. Amino acid sequence: CSVEAPGGWETQYF.

The rearrangement joins TRBV29-1 to TRBJ2-3; a possible D gene is TRBD2 (6 bases). Germline CDR1 reads SQVTM; CDR2 reads ANQGSEA. V was pared by 7 bases and J by 6 bases, with 20 bases between. CDR3 length: 14 amino acids. The CDR3 is CSAPDYPRGDTQYF. The CDR3 DNA reads as TGCAGCGCCCCGGACTACCCGAGAGGGGATACGCAGTATTTT.

This clone was found a few times. The CDR3 here is CASSLGGTQYF. Written as DNA, the CDR3 is TGCGCCAGCAGCTTGGGCGGGACCCAGTACTTC. The rearrangement joins TRBV5-1 to TRBJ2-5; D unresolved. This CDR3 comprises 11 residues. Trimming shortened V by 0 bases and J by 7 bases, and 4 bases separated the two germline ends. Germline loops: CDR1 SGHRS, CDR2 YFSETQ.

This clone appeared a single time. The CDR3 is CASSQVTPPGSYGYTF. The CDR3, as DNA: TGCGCCAGCAGCCAAGTTACTCCCCCAGGTAGCTATGGCTACACCTTC. The genes are TRBV4-3 and TRBJ1-2; no firm D call. The CDR3 has 16 residues. The germline V gene encodes CDR1 LGHNA and CDR2 YSLEER. Trimming cost V 1 base and J 4 bases, with 16 bases left between them.

The CDR3 sequence: CASSLVRGDSTDTQYF. The CDR3 region has the DNA TGTGCCAGCAGCTTAGTCCGTGGGGACTCCACAGATACGCAGTATTTT. The chain joins TRBV11-3 to TRBJ2-3; tentatively, D is TRBD2 (6 bases). The ends were cut back, 1 base at V and 2 bases at J, with 13 bases in the middle. CDR1 SGHNT and CDR2 YENEEA come from the germline V gene. The CDR3 covers 16 residues.

V usage is TRBV7-6 and J usage is TRBJ2-7; 14 bases line up with TRBD2. The CDR3 has 16 amino acids. The junction had 7 bases not matched to a gene; V was cut back by 5 bases and J by 4 bases. The germline V gene encodes CDR1 SGHVS and CDR2 FNYEAQ. The CDR3 sequence is CASSPGLAGGLYEQYF. In nucleotides, the CDR3 is TGTGCCAGCAGCCCCGGACTAGCGGGGGGCCTGTACGAGCAGTACTTC.

The chain is built from TRBV29-1 and TRBJ2-1; D is unclear. The germline V and J ends were trimmed by 3 bases and 4 bases, with 7 bases remaining between them. Germline loops: CDR1 SQVTM, CDR2 ANQGSEA. This CDR3 contains 12 residues. The CDR3 is CSVELTYNEQFF. As DNA, the CDR3 is TGCAGCGTTGAGTTGACTTACAATGAGCAGTTCTTC.

CDR3 sequence reads: CASSQGGEETQYF. The DNA of the CDR3 is TGTGCCAGCAGCCAGGGAGGGGAAGAGACCCAGTACTTC. The chain recombines TRBV6-1 with TRBJ2-5, with TRBD2 identical over 7 bases. CDR1 and CDR2 from the germline V gene are MNHNS and SASEGT. This CDR3 contains 13 residues. Trimming cost V 6 bases and J 3 bases; bases outside gene matches: 4.

The chain employs TRBV6-6 and TRBJ1-1; D gene ambiguous. There are 13 residues in the CDR3. V lost 4 bases to trimming and J lost 8 bases, with 14 bases between them. Germline V lookup: CDR1 MNHNY, CDR2 SVGAGI (reference sequence). The CDR3 here is CASSSNHDKEAFF. The CDR3 DNA is TGTGCCAGCAGTTCCAACCACGACAAGGAAGCTTTCTTT.

The chain carries TRBV7-2 and TRBJ1-5; 12 positions agree with TRBD1. CDR1 and CDR2 from the germline V gene are SGHTA and FQGNSA. The CDR3 is 19 residues long. Germline trimming cut 2 bases from V and 0 bases from J; bases unmatched to any gene: 8. The CDR3 sequence is CASSLRGTGGRYSNQPQHF. The CDR3 bases are TGTGCCAGCAGCTTACGGGGGACAGGGGGCCGATATAGCAATCAGCCCCAGCATTTT.

The count of this clone is one. V gene TRBV6-5 combines with J gene TRBJ1-2, with a tentative D call TRBD1 (5 bases). Trimming removed 1 base from V and 6 bases from J, with 9 bases in between. The CDR3 totals 13 residues. Per germline, CDR1 MNHEY and CDR2 SVGAGI. CDR3 bases: TGTGCCAGCAGTTACTGGCAGGGCCATGGCTACACCTTC. Translating it yields CASSYWQGHGYTF.